The rows below give T cell receptor beta chains drawn from one sample of a study of Ad26.COV2.S vaccination and SARS-CoV-2 variants. Clones were read by immunoSEQ multiplex PCR, and TCRdb kept only the in-frame ones, dropping some. Of around 250,000 clones detected, more than 70% appear once; the ten largest clones hold under 4%. Sequencing used peripheral blood, obtained in a trial of Ad26.COV2.S vaccine versus placebo. Source of these receptors: a person aged 18-60 years who received the Ad26.COV2.S COVID-19 vaccine or a placebo. The CDR3 runs from the conserved cysteine through the conserved F or W.

>TRBV5-1|TRBJ2-2
CASSLFGTVRAGELFF
>TRBV14|TRBJ2-6
CASSQGWGKRTGANVLTF
>TRBV5-1|TRBJ2-7
CASSLGAPQGAHEQYF
>TRBV5-1|TRBJ1-1
CASSLGYTEAFF
>TRBV6-5|TRBJ2-7
CASTSTSSYEQYF
>TRBV5-8|TRBJ2-5
CASSSQSQGTQYF
>TRBV20-1|TRBJ2-4
CSASARFKNIQYF
>TRBV7-2|TRBJ2-7
CASSPRTASYEQYF
>TRBV5-8|TRBJ1-5
CASMQGSGNSGPNQPQHF
>TRBV20-1|TRBJ2-3
CSARISDTQYF
>TRBV6-5|TRBJ2-5
CASSTFGAEETQYF
>TRBV5-1|TRBJ2-7
CASSLAGYPYEQYF
>TRBV6-2/TRBV6-3|TRBJ1-2
CASSPPADRGGFGYTF
>TRBV6-2/TRBV6-3|TRBJ2-6
CASSFHSGSLYGANVLTF
>TRBV28|TRBJ1-1
CASSLEGAEAFF
>TRBV6-1|TRBJ2-1
CASSEVRSSRLNEQFF
>TRBV2|TRBJ2-7
CASCRGIPLEQYF
>TRBV2|TRBJ2-3
CASSSLTDTQYF
>TRBV3-1/TRBV3-2|TRBJ2-1
CASSQGTERDEQFF
>TRBV27|TRBJ2-1
CASSEYDRVPYNEQFF
>TRBV11-2|TRBJ2-3
CASSAGLGAQYF
>TRBV5-4|TRBJ2-7
CASSLGGTTSYEQYF
>TRBV6-5|TRBJ1-2
CASSRTNYGYTF
>TRBV2|TRBJ2-5
CASSEPPMGETQYF
>TRBV4-1|TRBJ2-7
CASSHPLGQGDEQYF
>TRBV7-2|TRBJ1-2
CASSPRTASNYGYTF
>TRBV29-1|TRBJ1-1
CSDTVTEAFF
>TRBV6-6|TRBJ1-1
CASSYELDTEAFF
>TRBV29-1|TRBJ2-3
CSVVGTADTQYF
>TRBV5-1|TRBJ1-3
CASSAGQGGNTIYF
>TRBV5-1|TRBJ2-3
CASSLGLGGFTDTQYF
>TRBV5-6|TRBJ2-2
CASSAQPGNTGELFF
>TRBV5-1|TRBJ1-5
CASSRDTNQPQHF
>TRBV7-2|TRBJ2-3
CASSTRTGATDTQYF
>TRBV27|TRBJ1-6
CASKGTGGTPLHF
>TRBV19|TRBJ1-4
CASSIGAPRGEKLFF
>TRBV4-1|TRBJ2-5
CASSQPGRGRETQYF
>TRBV5-1|TRBJ2-7
CASSLGQDRGSYEQYF
>TRBV30|TRBJ1-1
CAWSMSNTEAFF
>TRBV11-2|TRBJ2-3
CATTLGVGDTQYF
>TRBV3-1/TRBV3-2|TRBJ1-4
CASSPRGSGGVEKLFF
>TRBV7-2|TRBJ2-2
CASSLAASGRTGELFF
>TRBV5-1|TRBJ2-2
CASSLVPSGSGTGELFF
>TRBV11-2|TRBJ1-6
CASSLSPTGVDNSPLHF
>TRBV5-1|TRBJ1-1
CASSHGQGVNTEAFF
>TRBV25-1|TRBJ2-2
CASSPDRATGELFF
>TRBV7-9|TRBJ1-2
CASSSPLAAYGYTF
>TRBV4-1|TRBJ2-1
CASSLSGSSYNEQFF
>TRBV6-5|TRBJ1-2
CASSYSGWEYYGYTF
>TRBV3-1/TRBV3-2|TRBJ2-1
CASSQVGQGEEQFF
>TRBV10-1|TRBJ1-2
CASSKGQGSAMSYTF
>TRBV27|TRBJ2-7
CASSLFLGSYEQYF
>TRBV27|TRBJ1-5
CASSRSTGDSNQPQHF
>TRBV6-6|TRBJ1-2
CASSPGTGIGYTF
>TRBV2|TRBJ2-1
CASTRTGSISYNEQFF
>TRBV2|TRBJ2-3
CASSDSGGTDTQYF